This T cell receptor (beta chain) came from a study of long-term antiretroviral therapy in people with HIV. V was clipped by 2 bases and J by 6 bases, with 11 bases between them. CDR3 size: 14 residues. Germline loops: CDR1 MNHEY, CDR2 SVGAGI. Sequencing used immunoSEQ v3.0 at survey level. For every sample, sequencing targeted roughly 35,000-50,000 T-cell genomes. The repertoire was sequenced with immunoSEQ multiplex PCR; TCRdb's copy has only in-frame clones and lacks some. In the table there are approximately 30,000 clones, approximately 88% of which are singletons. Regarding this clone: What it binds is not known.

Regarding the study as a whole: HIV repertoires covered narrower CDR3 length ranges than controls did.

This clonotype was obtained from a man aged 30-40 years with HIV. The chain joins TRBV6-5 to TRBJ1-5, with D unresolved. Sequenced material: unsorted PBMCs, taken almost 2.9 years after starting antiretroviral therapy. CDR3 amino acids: CASSYAIEGQPQHF. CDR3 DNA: TGTGCCAGCAGTTACGCGATTGAAGGTCAGCCCCAGCATTTT.